Listed here are 23 T cell receptor beta chains from one sample, sequenced in a study of T cells in Graves' hyperthyroidism and ophthalmopathy. TCR beta CDR3 sequences were amplified from RNA transcripts. The TCR CDR3 first-round RT-PCR relied on the HTBI primer set. TCRdb used MiXCR to reprocess the multiplex PCR reads, holding one entry per CDR3 protein. The table has 560,000 or so distinct CDR3 sequences, just under 20% seen once; the top ten hold roughly 47%. Material for sequencing was blood. All receptors derive from a man in his forties with Graves' ophthalmopathy.

This clonotype was seen a handful of times. The J gene is TRBJ2-3, the V gene TRBV7-9; D ambiguous. Germline V CDR1 and CDR2: SEHNR, FQNEAQ (reference sequence). V was clipped by 6 bases and J by 0 bases, with 19 bases between them. The CDR3 runs 17 residues. As DNA, the CDR3 is TGTGCCAGCAGATTTAGCCCTAGTCTGCGTAGCACAGATACGCAGTATTTT. Residues: CASRFSPSLRSTDTQYF. The full variable domain, completed using reference TRBV7-9 and TRBJ2-3, is DTGVSQNPRHKITKRGQNVTFRCDPISEHNRLYWYRQTLGQGPEFLTYFQNEAQLEKSRLLSDRFSAERPKGSFSTLEIQRTEQGDSAMYLCASRFSPSLRSTDTQYFGPGTRLTVL.

In this sample, this clonotype turned up many times. This chain links TRBV12-3 or TRBV12-4 with TRBJ1-1; 8 bases fit TRBD1. V lost 6 bases, J lost 1 base, and 4 bases stayed unmatched. The CDR3 sequence is 14 residues long. CDR3 bases: TGTGCCAGCAGAGGGGGGACAGGGAACACTGAAGCTTTCTTT. Protein: CASRGGTGNTEAFF.

This clonotype was found once. A much larger clone is a single base away; this may be a read error. The V call is TRBV27, the J call TRBJ2-5; 9 positions match TRBD1. The junction had 12 bases not matched to a gene; V was cut back by 9 bases and J by 10 bases. CDR3 size: 13 residues. Germline-derived CDR1 and CDR2 are MNHEY and SMNVEV (reference sequence). The CDR3, as DNA: TGTGCCAGTGGGGGACAGGGTAGCGTGATCCAGTACTTC. Its protein is CASGGQGSVIQYF.

This chain connects TRBV7-8 to TRBJ1-2; D remains unclear. Germline values: CDR1 SGHVS, CDR2 FQNEAQ. Trimming removed 2 bases at V and 3 bases at J, with 7 bases between. CDR3 length equals 13 residues. The CDR3 here is CASSLYSYYGYTF. The DNA of the CDR3 is TGTGCCAGCAGCTTATACAGTTACTATGGCTACACCTTC.

CDR3 in amino acids: CSARFPAGMADTQYF. CDR3 sequence (DNA): TGCAGTGCTAGGTTCCCAGCGGGAATGGCAGATACGCAGTATTTT. J is TRBJ2-3 and V is TRBV20-1; the match to TRBD2 covers 7 bases. Germline trimming cut 3 bases from V and 4 bases from J; bases unmatched to any gene: 10. This CDR3 spans 15 amino acids. Germline V CDR1 and CDR2: DFQATT, SNEGSKA (reference sequence).

The rearrangement links TRBV6-2 or TRBV6-3 to TRBJ2-1, with D perhaps TRBD2 (6 bases). Trimming left V 5 bases short and J 3 bases short, with 14 bases between. The CDR3 spans 15 residues. From germline, CDR1 is MNHEY and CDR2 SVGEGT. CDR3 residues: CASSGLGSLYNEQFF. In nucleotides, the CDR3 is TGTGCCAGCAGTGGCCTCGGGAGTCTCTACAATGAGCAGTTCTTC.

This clonotype showed up just a few times. The chain couples TRBV12-3 or TRBV12-4 to TRBJ2-1, with 11 bases lining up with TRBD2. CDR3 length: 14 residues. After removal of 7 bases from V and 4 bases from J, the junction contained 3 bases not matched to a gene. As DNA, the CDR3 is TGTGCCAGCACGGCTAGCGGGAGGTACAATGAGCAGTTCTTC. It translates to CASTASGRYNEQFF.

This clonotype was recorded at least ten times. The J gene is TRBJ2-3, the V gene TRBV28; 8 positions match TRBD2. This CDR3 is 15 amino acids long. The V segment lost 2 bases and the J segment 7 bases; nucleotides outside the gene matches: 8. The germline gives CDR1 MDHEN, CDR2 SYDVKM. The CDR3 region is CASSLGGRTENTQYF. CDR3 DNA: TGTGCCAGCAGTTTAGGCGGGAGGACTGAAAATACGCAGTATTTT.

This clonotype was seen repeatedly, ten times or more. The J gene is TRBJ2-7, the V gene TRBV6-1, with D tentatively TRBD2 (6 bases). Trimming removed 2 bases from V and 1 base from J, with 12 bases in between. Germline CDR1 MNHNS, CDR2 SASEGT. CDR3 length equals 15 residues. Here the CDR3 DNA reads TGTGCCAGCAGTGAATGGGGACTGCCGTCCTACGAGCAGTACTTC. Translating it yields CASSEWGLPSYEQYF.

This clonotype appeared many times. The chain has TRBV12-3 or TRBV12-4 and TRBJ1-2; TRBD1 agrees at 10 bases. The CDR3 contains 17 residues. With V trimmed by 5 bases and J by 4 bases, 13 bases remained unmatched. The CDR3 here is CASSRGDRGRGSYGYTF. The CDR3 nucleotides read TGTGCCAGCAGTCGAGGGGACAGGGGAAGGGGGTCCTATGGCTACACCTTC.

This clonotype appeared a few times. The chain joins TRBV28 to TRBJ1-4; D gene unclear. CDR1 and CDR2 (germline): MDHEN, SYDVKM. The CDR3 spans 14 residues. V lost 4 bases and J 4 bases, leaving 10 bases between the germline ends. This chain's CDR3 is CASSSPGNNEKLFF. Here the CDR3 DNA reads TGTGCCAGCAGTTCTCCCGGGAATAATGAAAAACTGTTTTTT. The whole variable domain, filled in from reference TRBV28 and TRBJ1-4, reads DVKVTQSSRYLVKRTGEKVFLECVQDMDHENMFWYRQDPGLGLRLIYFSYDVKMKEKGDIPEGYSVSREKKERFSLILESASTNQTSMYLCASSSPGNNEKLFFGSGTQLSVL.

This clonotype was detected ten times or more. The chain links TRBV7-9 to TRBJ2-7, with a weak D call TRBD2 (5 bases). The CDR3 totals 18 residues. Germline V gene sequence: CDR1 SEHNR, CDR2 FQNEAQ (reference sequence). V was shortened by 5 bases and J by 5 bases, with 28 bases between the two germline ends. CDR3 nucleotides: TGTGCCAGCAGCCCCCGATCGATGGAGAGGAGAGCGAGGGACGAGCAGTACTTC. Translating gives CASSPRSMERRARDEQYF.

The rearrangement uses TRBV5-1 and TRBJ2-1; D assignment may be TRBD1 or TRBD2 (5 bases each). The CDR3 is made up of 14 amino acids. The V end was cut by 3 bases, the J end by 4 bases, with 11 bases between. CDR1 and CDR2 from the germline V gene are SGHRS and YFSETQ. CDR3 nucleotides: TGCGCCAGCAGCTGGCTGGGGACGTACAATGAGCAGTTCTTC. This translates into CASSWLGTYNEQFF.

In regard to this clonotype: As the CDR3 is not closed by the conserved phenylalanine or tryptophan, this likely results from a read error. The J gene is TRBJ2-2, the V gene TRBV19; TRBD1 or TRBD2 may be the D gene (5 bases each). This CDR3 spans 16 amino acids. CDR1 and CDR2 (germline): LNHDA, SQIVND (reference sequence). The ends were cut back, 6 bases at V and 1 base at J, with 15 bases in the middle. CDR3 coding DNA: TGTGCCAGTAGGGTGTGGGGACCCATGAACACCGGGGAGCTGTTTTCT. This translates into CASRVWGPMNTGELFS.

The chain has TRBV7-2 and TRBJ2-1, with 8 nucleotides matching TRBD2. V lost 5 bases to trimming and J lost 2 bases; unmatched junction nucleotides: 11. The germline gives CDR1 SGHTA, CDR2 FQGNSA. This CDR3 spans 17 amino acids. CDR3: CASSRGGPYSTYNEQFF. Written as DNA, the CDR3 is TGTGCCAGCAGCCGCGGGGGGCCCTATTCTACCTACAATGAGCAGTTCTTC.

This chain joins TRBV2 and TRBJ2-4; TRBD1 matches at 7 bases. Germline V gives CDR1 SNHLY, CDR2 FYNNEI. V shed 7 bases and J 3 bases; nucleotides not matched to a gene: 6. The CDR3 runs to 14 residues. CDR3: CASKTGDGKNIQYF. The CDR3 DNA follows: TGTGCCAGCAAAACAGGGGACGGCAAAAACATTCAGTACTTC. Looking up the rest from reference TRBV2 and TRBJ2-4 gives the full variable domain: EPEVTQTPSHQVTQMGQEVILRCVPISNHLYFYWYRQILGQKVEFLVSFYNNEISEKSEIFDDQFSVERPDGSNFTLKIRSTKLEDSAMYFCASKTGDGKNIQYFGAGTRLSVL.

This clonotype was observed many times. V usage is TRBV28 and J usage is TRBJ2-7; D is uncertain. Germline values: CDR1 MDHEN, CDR2 SYDVKM. Trimming left V 6 bases short and J 5 bases short, with 20 bases between. CDR3 length equals 15 residues. CDR3 coding DNA: TGTGCCAGCAGGGGCGTGGAGAGCGTACTCAACGAGCAGTACTTC. As protein: CASRGVESVLNEQYF.

To note about this clonotype: A much bigger clone sits one base away, suggesting this may be a read error. The genes are TRBV20-1 and TRBJ2-7; 7 bases fit TRBD2. CDR1 DFQATT and CDR2 SNEGSKA come from the germline V gene (reference sequence). Losses at the gene ends were 3 bases for V and 2 bases for J; bases not matched to a gene: 10. The CDR3 loop spans 15 amino acids. The CDR3 loop reads CSARAPAGAPYEQYF. In nucleotides, the CDR3 is TGCAGTGCTAGGGCCCCCGCGGGAGCGCCCTACGAGCAGTACTTC.

This clonotype has a count of ten or more. The chain is built from TRBV12-3 or TRBV12-4 and TRBJ1-5; the D is unclear. Between the trimmed V and J ends, which lost 3 bases and 6 bases, there was a span of 15 bases. The CDR3 extends over 15 amino acids. CDR3 bases: TGTGCCAGCAGTTTCAACCAAGGGCTTCGTCAGCCCCAGCATTTT. This codes for CASSFNQGLRQPQHF.

This clonotype has just a few counts. J is TRBJ1-6 and V is TRBV7-3; D is ambiguous. This CDR3 region has 16 residues. V was cut by 3 bases and J by 7 bases, with 16 bases left in between. CDR1 and CDR2 (germline): SGHTA, FQGTGA. As DNA, the CDR3 is TGTGCCAGCAGCTTGGAGAGGCGGCCCATCAATTCACCCCTCCACTTT. Translation gives CASSLERRPINSPLHF. Variable domain in full (rest from reference TRBV7-3 and TRBJ1-6): GAGVSQTPSNKVTEKGKYVELRCDPISGHTALYWYRQSLGQGPEFLIYFQGTGAADDSGLPNDRFFAVRPEGSVSTLKIQRTERGDSAVYLCASSLERRPINSPLHFGNGTRLTVT.

This clonotype was counted ten times or more. The CDR3 DNA reads TGTGCCAGCACCCAGGTGGAAAGACACCAAGAGACCCAGTACTTC. Its translation is CASTQVERHQETQYF. This chain uses TRBV28 with TRBJ2-5, with D hard to call. CDR1 and CDR2 from the germline V gene are MDHEN and SYDVKM. Trimming shortened V by 7 bases and J by 0 bases, and 15 bases separated the two germline ends. The CDR3 length is 15 residues.

The chain couples TRBV6-1 to TRBJ2-7, with 7 nucleotides matching TRBD1. Germline CDR1 is MNHNS and CDR2 is SASEGT. V lost 6 bases and J lost 1; bases outside the gene matches: 12. This CDR3 region has 16 residues. CDR3 in amino acids: CASSLFGTEGSYEQYF. The CDR3 DNA reads as TGTGCCAGCAGCCTTTTCGGGACAGAGGGTTCCTACGAGCAGTACTTC.

This clonotype has only a few counts. The chain joins TRBV28 to TRBJ1-5; D remains unclear. The CDR3 spans 15 residues. V lost 3 bases to trimming and J lost 0 bases, with 9 bases between them. Germline-derived CDR1 and CDR2 are MDHEN and SYDVKM. This chain's CDR3 is CASSFGTYSNQPQHF. CDR3 nucleotide sequence: TGTGCCAGCAGTTTCGGAACATATAGCAATCAGCCCCAGCATTTT.